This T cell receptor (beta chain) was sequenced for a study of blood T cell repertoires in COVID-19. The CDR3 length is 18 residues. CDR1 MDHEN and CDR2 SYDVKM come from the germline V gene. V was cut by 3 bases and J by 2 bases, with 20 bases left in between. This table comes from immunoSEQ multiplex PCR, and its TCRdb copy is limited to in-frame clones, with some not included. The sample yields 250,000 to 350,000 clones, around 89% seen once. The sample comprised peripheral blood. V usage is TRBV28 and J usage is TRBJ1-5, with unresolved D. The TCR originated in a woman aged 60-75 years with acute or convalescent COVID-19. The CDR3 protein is CASSFPVVRAGGNQPQHF. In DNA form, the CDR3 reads TGTGCCAGCAGTTTCCCCGTGGTGAGGGCGGGTGGCAATCAGCCCCAGCATTTT.